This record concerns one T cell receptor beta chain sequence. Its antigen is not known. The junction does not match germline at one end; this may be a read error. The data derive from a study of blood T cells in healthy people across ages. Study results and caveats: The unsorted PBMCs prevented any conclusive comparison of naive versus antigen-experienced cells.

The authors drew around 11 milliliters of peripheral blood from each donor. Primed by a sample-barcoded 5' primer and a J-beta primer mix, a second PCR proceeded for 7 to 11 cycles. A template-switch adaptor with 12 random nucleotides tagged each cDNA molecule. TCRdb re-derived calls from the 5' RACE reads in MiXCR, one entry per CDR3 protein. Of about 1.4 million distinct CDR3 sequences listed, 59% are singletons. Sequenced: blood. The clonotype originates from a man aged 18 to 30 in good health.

This chain's CDR3 is CASSATVYGQYF. For the CDR3, the DNA is TGTGCCAGCAGTGCGACAGTTTACGGGCAGTACTTC. This chain links TRBV28 with TRBJ2-1; D perhaps matches TRBD1 (5 bases). The J call may be wrong; the DNA end is better matched by TRBJ2-7. The germline V gene encodes CDR1 MDHEN and CDR2 SYDVKM. The CDR3 loop spans 12 amino acids.